This TCR beta chain was retrieved from a study of patients and donors after allogeneic stem cell transplantation. A single record per CDR3 protein comes from TCRdb applying MiXCR to the RT-PCR reads. Of approximately 160,000 distinct CDR3 sequences in the sample, around 28% were seen once. Trimming removed 1 base at V and 3 bases at J, with 2 bases between. This CDR3 is built from 13 residues. Germline values: CDR1 KGHDR, CDR2 SFDVKD. The sequence derives from a human donor who was either an allogeneic HSCT recipient or a stem cell or donor lymphocyte infusion donor (not recorded which). It is not recorded whose cells these are; they may come from a transplant donor. This sequence joins TRBV24-1 and TRBJ2-2, with D unresolved. The sequenced material came from blood, either unsorted or a sorted T cell fraction (not recorded which). Here the CDR3 DNA reads TGTGCCACCAGTGATTTTTACACCGGGGAGCTGTTTTTT. Its translation: CATSDFYTGELFF.